Described below is a single T cell receptor beta chain sequence and its context. Blood specimens came from baseline, cycle 4 day 1, and cycle 7 day 1. The data stem from a study of OX40 agonist ivuxolimab in advanced cancers. The overall study: From about 23 to 85 years was the age range, with a mean of roughly 64 years, and around 83% were male. Two patients with cutaneous melanoma and one with hepatocellular carcinoma, three in total, showed partial responses. It was permissible to have had prior anti-PD-1, anti-PD-L1 or anti-CTLA-4 therapy, and 40% had some.

Some clones are missing from TCRdb's copy, which holds only in-frame ones; the method was immunoSEQ multiplex PCR. The table records about 110,000 clones, less than 95% of them present only once. The V gene lost 5 bases and the J gene lost 0 bases, with 11 bases spanning the gap. The CDR3 is 15 residues long. Germline V gene lookup returns CDR1 SGHTA and CDR2 FQGNSA. The source was CD4+ or CD8+ T cells sorted from blood, collected in a trial of the OX40 agonist ivuxolimab. This receptor was taken from an adult with an advanced solid tumor such as melanoma, head and neck, liver or kidney cancer. The chain combines TRBV7-2 with TRBJ2-1; D not resolved. CDR3 DNA sequence: TGTGCCAGCAGCACTGCGATTGACTCCTACAATGAGCAGTTCTTC. Its translation: CASSTAIDSYNEQFF. The variable domain in full, with the rest retrieved from reference TRBV7-2 and TRBJ2-1, is GAGVSQSPSNKVTEKGKDVELRCDPISGHTALYWYRQSLGQGLEFLIYFQGNSAPDKSGLPSDRFSAERTGGSVSTLTIQRTQQEDSAVYLCASSTAIDSYNEQFFGPGTRLTVL.